This T cell receptor beta chain was sequenced for a study of shared clonotypes between healthy human individuals. The overall study: There were three CD4 naive, three CD4 memory, two CD8 naive and one CD8 memory plates per donor. Study-level points and caveats: An anticipated effect of sequencing depth on clonotype sharing among donors was recognized. Non-shared clonotypes had lower generation probabilities than those shared by all four donors.

A note on this clone: Antigen: not known.

Measured with immunoSEQ multiplex PCR; TCRdb has only the in-frame clones, and not every one. The table records fewer than 1.4 million clones, more than 75% of them present only once. Sequences were obtained from memory CD4+ T cells from PBMCs. This sample's subset: CD45RA-negative fraction. This TCR was recovered from a man in his late teens or twenties in good health. Some clones in this sample may be carry-over from other donors' samples.

The CDR3 DNA follows: TGTGCCAGCAGTTCCTGGACAGCTAATCAGCCCCAGCATTTT. Its translation is CASSSWTANQPQHF. The V call is TRBV6-5, the J call TRBJ1-5; TRBD1 is a possible D gene (6 bases). The V end lost 4 bases, the J end lost 4 bases, and 11 bases lay between the germline ends. This CDR3 is 14 amino acids long. The germline V gene encodes CDR1 MNHEY and CDR2 SVGAGI.